This record concerns one T cell receptor beta chain sequence. Its antigen remains unknown. This specimen comes from a study of cytomegalovirus exposure and HLA in healthy donors. Study results and caveats: Associated with cytomegalovirus, according to the listing, were 150 to 200 TCR beta chains. Being productive about 90% or about 30% of the time was typical of most TCR beta V segments in an earlier analysis.

V was pared by 3 bases and J by 0 bases, with 15 bases between. CDR3 size: 17 residues. Germline values: CDR1 KGHSY, CDR2 FQNENV. PCR primers comprised 60 Vbeta and 13 Jbeta primers. Using immunoSEQ multiplex PCR, the repertoire was profiled, and TCRdb retains in-frame clones only, with some absent. The sample holds roughly 77,000 clones; about 9.5% are singletons and the top ten take around 24%. Specimen: PBMCs. The chain recombines TRBV16 with TRBJ1-5; D unresolved. The receptor was derived from a man aged 55 to 70 in good health and CMV-seropositive. The CDR3 spells CASSHRSGGDSNQPQHF. Here the CDR3 DNA reads TGTGCCAGCAGCCATCGTTCTGGCGGGGATAGCAATCAGCCCCAGCATTTT.